This TCR beta chain was documented in a study of blood T cell repertoires in COVID-19. V gave up 0 bases and J gave up 1 base, with 11 bases separating them. This CDR3 has 16 residues. Germline CDR1 and CDR2: SNHLY and FYNNEI. Data came from immunoSEQ multiplex PCR; TCRdb stores just in-frame clones and leaves some out. Here the sample spans some 110,000 clones, about 79% being singletons. Sequenced sample: peripheral blood. The clonotype was recovered from a man older than 75 with COVID-19, enrolled during active disease. This chain links TRBV2 with TRBJ2-3; tentative D call: TRBD2 (5 bases). This CDR3 is CASSEAGGWGTDTQYF. The CDR3 coding sequence is TGTGCCAGCAGTGAAGCGGGCGGGTGGGGCACAGATACGCAGTATTTT.